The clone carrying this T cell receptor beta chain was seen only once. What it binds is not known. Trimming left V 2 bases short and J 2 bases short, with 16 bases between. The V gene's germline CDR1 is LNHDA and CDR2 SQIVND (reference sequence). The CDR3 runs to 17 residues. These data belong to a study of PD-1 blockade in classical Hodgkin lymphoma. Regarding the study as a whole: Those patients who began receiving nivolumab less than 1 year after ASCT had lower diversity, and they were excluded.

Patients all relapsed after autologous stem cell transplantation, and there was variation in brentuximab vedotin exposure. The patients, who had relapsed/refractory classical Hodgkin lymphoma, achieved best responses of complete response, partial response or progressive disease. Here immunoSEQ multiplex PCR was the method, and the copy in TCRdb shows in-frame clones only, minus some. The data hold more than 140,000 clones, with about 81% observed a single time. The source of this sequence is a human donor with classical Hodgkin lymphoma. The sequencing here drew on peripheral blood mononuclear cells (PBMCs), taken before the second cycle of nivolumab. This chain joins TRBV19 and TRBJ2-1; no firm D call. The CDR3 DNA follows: TGTGCCAGTAGTATACTCCTCTCCTCGGGTGCCTACAATGAGCAGTTCTTC. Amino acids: CASSILLSSGAYNEQFF.